This TCR beta chain was retrieved from a study of blood T cell repertoires in COVID-19. Profiled with immunoSEQ multiplex PCR; TCRdb holds only in-frame clones, not every one. Here the sample spans over 150,000 clones, 84% being singletons. The CDR3 is 13 residues long. V shed 6 bases, J shed 7 bases, and the junction held 8 bases outside the gene matches. The germline V gene has CDR1 KGHDR and CDR2 SFDVKD. Sequences were obtained from peripheral blood. The receptor's source is a human donor in a cohort sampled during active COVID-19. This chain connects TRBV24-1 to TRBJ2-7; 7 bases agree with TRBD1. CDR3 region: CATSTGQPGEQYF. CDR3 sequence (DNA): TGTGCCACCAGTACGGGACAGCCGGGGGAGCAGTACTTC.